This T cell receptor (beta chain) was recorded in a study of regulatory T cells in long-lasting Graves disease. The authors built TCR beta libraries using iRepertoire HTBI primers and Arm-PCR of CDR3 regions. One entry per CDR3 protein, called by TCRdb with MiXCR from the multiplex PCR reads. The repertoire holds a few hundred thousand distinct CDR3 sequences, around a quarter seen once, with about 26% in the top ten. Trimming removed 5 bases from V and 4 bases from J; junction bases left unmatched: 8. The CDR3 runs to 16 residues. Germline V CDR1 and CDR2: SNHLY, FYNNEI. Time point here: persistent/refractory GD, antithyroid drugs over 5 years with positive TRAb. From RNA extracted from PBMCs, the TCR library was made.

The receptor comes from a female donor with Graves disease. The V and J genes are TRBV2 and TRBJ2-6, with 7 bases that match TRBD1. Sequences were derived from peripheral blood mononuclear cells (PBMCs), sampled when the disease was refractory, from a patient treated with antithyroid drugs. For the CDR3, the DNA is TGTGCCAGCAGTTACTCGACAGGGTCAGGGGCCAACGTCCTGACTTTC. Residues: CASSYSTGSGANVLTF. Complete variable domain (other parts from reference TRBV2 and TRBJ2-6): EPEVTQTPSHQVTQMGQEVILRCVPISNHLYFYWYRQILGQKVEFLVSFYNNEISEKSEIFDDQFSVERPDGSNFTLKIRSTKLEDSAMYFCASSYSTGSGANVLTFGAGSRLTVL.